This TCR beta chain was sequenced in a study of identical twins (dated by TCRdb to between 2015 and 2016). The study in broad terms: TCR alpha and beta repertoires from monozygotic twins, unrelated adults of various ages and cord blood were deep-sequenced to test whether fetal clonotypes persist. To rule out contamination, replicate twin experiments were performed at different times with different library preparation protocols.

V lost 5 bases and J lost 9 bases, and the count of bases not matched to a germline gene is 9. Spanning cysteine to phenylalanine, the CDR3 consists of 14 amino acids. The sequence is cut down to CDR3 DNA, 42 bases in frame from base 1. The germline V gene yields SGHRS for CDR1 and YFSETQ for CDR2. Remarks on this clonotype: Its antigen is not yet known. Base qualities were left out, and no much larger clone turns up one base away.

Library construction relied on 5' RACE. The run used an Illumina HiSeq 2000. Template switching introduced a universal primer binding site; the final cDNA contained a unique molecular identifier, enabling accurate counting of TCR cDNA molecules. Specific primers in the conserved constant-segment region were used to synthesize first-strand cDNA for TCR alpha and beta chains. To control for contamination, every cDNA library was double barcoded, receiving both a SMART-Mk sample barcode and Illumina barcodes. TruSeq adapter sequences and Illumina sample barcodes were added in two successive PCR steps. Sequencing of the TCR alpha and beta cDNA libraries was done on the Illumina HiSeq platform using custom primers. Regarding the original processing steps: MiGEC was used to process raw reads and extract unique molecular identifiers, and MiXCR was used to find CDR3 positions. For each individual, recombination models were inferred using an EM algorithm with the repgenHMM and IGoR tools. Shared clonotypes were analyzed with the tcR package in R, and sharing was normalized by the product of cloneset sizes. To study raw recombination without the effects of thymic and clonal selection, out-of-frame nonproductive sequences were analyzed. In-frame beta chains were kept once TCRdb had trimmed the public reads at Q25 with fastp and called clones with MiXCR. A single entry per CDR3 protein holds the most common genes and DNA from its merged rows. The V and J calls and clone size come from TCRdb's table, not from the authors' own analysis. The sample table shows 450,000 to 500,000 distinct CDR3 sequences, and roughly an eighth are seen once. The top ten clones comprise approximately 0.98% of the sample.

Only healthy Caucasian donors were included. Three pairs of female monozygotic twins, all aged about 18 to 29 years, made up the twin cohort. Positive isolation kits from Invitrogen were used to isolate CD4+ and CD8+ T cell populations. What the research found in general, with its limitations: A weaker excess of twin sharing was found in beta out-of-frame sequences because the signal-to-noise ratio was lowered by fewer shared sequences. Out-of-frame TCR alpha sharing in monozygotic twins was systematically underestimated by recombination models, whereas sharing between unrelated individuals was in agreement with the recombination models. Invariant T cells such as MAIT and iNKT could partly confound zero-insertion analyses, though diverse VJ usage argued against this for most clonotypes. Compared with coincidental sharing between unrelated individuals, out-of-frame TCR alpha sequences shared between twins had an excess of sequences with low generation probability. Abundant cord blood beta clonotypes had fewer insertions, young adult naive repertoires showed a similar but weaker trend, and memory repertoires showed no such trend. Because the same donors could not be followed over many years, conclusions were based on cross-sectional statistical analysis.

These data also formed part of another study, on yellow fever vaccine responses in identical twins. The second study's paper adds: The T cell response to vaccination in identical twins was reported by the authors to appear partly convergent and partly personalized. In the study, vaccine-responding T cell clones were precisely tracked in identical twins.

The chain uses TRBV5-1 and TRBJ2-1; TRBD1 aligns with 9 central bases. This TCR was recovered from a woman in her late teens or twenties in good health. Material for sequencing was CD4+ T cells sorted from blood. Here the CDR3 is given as CASRKGQGVGEQFF. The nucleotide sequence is TGCGCCAGCAGAAAGGGACAGGGCGTTGGTGAGCAGTTCTTC.